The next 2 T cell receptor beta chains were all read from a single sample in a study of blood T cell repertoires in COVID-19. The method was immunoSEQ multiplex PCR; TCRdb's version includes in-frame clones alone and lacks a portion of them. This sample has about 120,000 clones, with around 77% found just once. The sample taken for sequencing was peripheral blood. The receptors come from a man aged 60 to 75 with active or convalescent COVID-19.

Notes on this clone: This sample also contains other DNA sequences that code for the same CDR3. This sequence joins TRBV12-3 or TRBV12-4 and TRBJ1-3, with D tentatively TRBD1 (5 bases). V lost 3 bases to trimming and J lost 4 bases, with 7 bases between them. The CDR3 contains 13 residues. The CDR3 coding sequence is TGTGCCAGCAGTTTCCAGGGAGGAAACACCATATATTTT. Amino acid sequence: CASSFQGGNTIYF.

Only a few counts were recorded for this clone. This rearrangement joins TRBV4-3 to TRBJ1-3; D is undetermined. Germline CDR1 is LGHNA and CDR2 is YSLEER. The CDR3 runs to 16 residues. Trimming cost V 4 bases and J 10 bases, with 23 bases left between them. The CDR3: CASSRSRVGSSSTIYF. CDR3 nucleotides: TGCGCCAGCAGCCGCTCCCGGGTCGGGTCGTCTTCTACCATATATTTT.